This TCR beta chain came from a study of blood T cell repertoires in COVID-19. About the research overall: The United States, Italy and Spain provided the acute and convalescent COVID-19 samples. From T cells, B-cell-depleted T cells, or PBMCs came the material, which was cDNA or gDNA.

Across 20 to 25 US areas, participants ranged in age from about 18 to 90 years. Each participant's cohort was designated according to participant-reported clinical history. Losses at the gene ends were 0 bases for V and 2 bases for J; bases not matched to a gene: 10. CDR3 size: 18 residues. CDR1 and CDR2 from the germline V gene are MGHRA and YSYEKL. The table came from immunoSEQ multiplex PCR; TCRdb's copy has only in-frame clones and leaves some out. Counted here are 250,000 or so clones, about 90% occurring once; the ten biggest clones make up 1.2%. V usage is TRBV4-1 and J usage is TRBJ1-2; TRBD1 aligns across 9 bases. The sequenced material came from PBMCs or T cells enriched from blood (not recorded which). The source of this sequence is a human donor in a cohort exposed to, infected with or recovered from COVID-19 (not recorded which). The donor label of this sample is uncertain. The CDR3 bases are TGCGCCAGCAGCCAAGATACCTCTCCGACAGGGGGAAACTATGGCTACACCTTC. Its protein is CASSQDTSPTGGNYGYTF.